The 5 T cell receptor beta chains listed next were all sequenced from one sample in a study of breast tumors, draining lymph nodes, adjacent tissues. TCRdb itself ran the multiplex PCR reads through MiXCR, one entry per CDR3 protein. The sample lists around 290,000 distinct CDR3 sequences; over 30% were seen once. Breast cancer patients provided tissue from their axillary draining lymph nodes. Sequencing was performed on axillary lymph node tissue. The receptor set was obtained from a female donor with breast cancer. Some clones in this sample may be carry-over from other donors' samples.

The sample holds a few counts of this clonotype. The chain combines TRBV6-1 with TRBJ2-3; 10 bases line up with TRBD2. In germline, CDR1 is MNHNS, CDR2 SASEGT. The V and J ends lost 0 bases and 0 bases, in that order; junction bases with no gene match: 9. This CDR3 is 19 amino acids long. The CDR3 nucleotides read TGTGCCAGCAGTGAAGCTGCTAGCGGGAGAGAGGGTAGCACAGATACGCAGTATTTT. Protein product: CASSEAASGREGSTDTQYF.

The chain employs TRBV7-9 and TRBJ1-2; unclear D gene. Germline V gene data show CDR1 as SEHNR and CDR2 as FQNEAQ (reference sequence). Trimming left V 4 bases short and J 0 bases short, with 9 bases between. The CDR3 covers 14 residues. The CDR3 protein is CASSWSVANYGYTF. The DNA for the CDR3 is TGTGCCAGCAGCTGGTCGGTAGCTAACTATGGCTACACCTTC.

The chain joins TRBV5-5 to TRBJ1-2, with 9 bases fitting TRBD1. The junction had 7 bases not matched to a gene; V was cut back by 9 bases and J by 13 bases. This CDR3 contains 10 residues. The germline V gene encodes CDR1 SGHKS and CDR2 YYEKEE (reference sequence). The CDR3 protein is CATSGTGFTF. Written as DNA, the CDR3 is TGTGCCACCTCCGGGACAGGGTTCACCTTC. Combining the CDR3 with reference TRBV5-5 and TRBJ1-2 gives the whole variable domain DAGVTQSPTHLIKTRGQQVTLRCSPISGHKSVSWYQQVLGQGPQFIFQYYEKEERGRGNFPDRFSARQFPNYSSELNVNALLLGDSALYLCATSGTGFTFGSGTRLTVV.

In the case of this clonotype: One junction end disagrees with the germline gene, perhaps due to a read error. V usage is TRBV24-1 and J usage is TRBJ2-2; D possibly matches TRBD1 or TRBD2 (5 bases each). This CDR3 is built from 13 residues. Germline V gene sequence: CDR1 KGHDR, CDR2 SFDVKD. CDR3 bases: TGTGCCACCTCCCGGGACCACACCGGGGAGCCGTTTTTT. Its translation: CATSRDHTGEPFF.

In this sample, this clonotype turned up many times. The V gene is TRBV28, the J gene TRBJ2-5; D may be TRBD1 (6 bases). CDR3 length: 15 amino acids. V was trimmed by 6 bases and J by 4 bases, leaving 18 bases between them. Looked up from germline, CDR1 is MDHEN and CDR2 is SYDVKM. CDR3 coding DNA: TGTGCCAGCAGCACAGAGCTAGGGGGACGAGAGACCCAGTACTTC. Translated, it gives CASSTELGGRETQYF.